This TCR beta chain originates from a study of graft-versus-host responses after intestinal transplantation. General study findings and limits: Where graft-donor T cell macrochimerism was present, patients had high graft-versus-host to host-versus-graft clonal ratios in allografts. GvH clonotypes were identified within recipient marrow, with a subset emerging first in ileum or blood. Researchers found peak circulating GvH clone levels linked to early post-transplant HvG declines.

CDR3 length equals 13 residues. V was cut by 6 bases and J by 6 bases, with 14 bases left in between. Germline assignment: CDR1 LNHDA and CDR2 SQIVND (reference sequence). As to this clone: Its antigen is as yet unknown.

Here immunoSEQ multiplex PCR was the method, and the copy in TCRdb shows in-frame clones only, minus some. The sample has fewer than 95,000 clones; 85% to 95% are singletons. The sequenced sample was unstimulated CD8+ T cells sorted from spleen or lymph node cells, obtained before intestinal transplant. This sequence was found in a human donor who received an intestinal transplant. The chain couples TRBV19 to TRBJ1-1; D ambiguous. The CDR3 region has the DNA TGTGCCAGTAGACGGGTCGAGACCCCTGAAGCTTTCTTT. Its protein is CASRRVETPEAFF.